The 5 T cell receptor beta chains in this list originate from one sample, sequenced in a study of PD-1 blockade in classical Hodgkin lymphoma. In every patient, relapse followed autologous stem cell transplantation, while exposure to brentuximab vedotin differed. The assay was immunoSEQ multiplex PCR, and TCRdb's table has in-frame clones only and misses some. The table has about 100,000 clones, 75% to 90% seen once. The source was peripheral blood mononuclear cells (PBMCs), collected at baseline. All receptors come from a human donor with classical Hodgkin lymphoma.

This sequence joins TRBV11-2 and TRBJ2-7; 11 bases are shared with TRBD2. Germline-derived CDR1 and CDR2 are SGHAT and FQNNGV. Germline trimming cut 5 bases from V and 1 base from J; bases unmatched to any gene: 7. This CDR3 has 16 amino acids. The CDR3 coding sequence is TGTGCCAGCAGCCCAGAACTAGCGGGAGTGTCCTACGAGCAGTACTTC. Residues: CASSPELAGVSYEQYF.

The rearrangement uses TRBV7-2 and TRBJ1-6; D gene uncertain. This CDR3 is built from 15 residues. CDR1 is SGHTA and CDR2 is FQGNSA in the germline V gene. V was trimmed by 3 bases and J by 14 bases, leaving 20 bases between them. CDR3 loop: CASSLGGFPVPTLHF. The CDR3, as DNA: TGTGCCAGCAGCTTGGGTGGGTTCCCCGTCCCGACCCTCCACTTT. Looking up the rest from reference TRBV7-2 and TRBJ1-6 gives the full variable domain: GAGVSQSPSNKVTEKGKDVELRCDPISGHTALYWYRQSLGQGLEFLIYFQGNSAPDKSGLPSDRFSAERTGGSVSTLTIQRTQQEDSAVYLCASSLGGFPVPTLHFGNGTRLTVT.

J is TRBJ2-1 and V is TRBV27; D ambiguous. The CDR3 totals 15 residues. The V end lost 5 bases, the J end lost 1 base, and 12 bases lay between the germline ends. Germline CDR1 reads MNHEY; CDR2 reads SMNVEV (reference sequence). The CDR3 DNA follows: TGTGCCAGCAGTGTCTCGGCCAGTTCCTACAATGAGCAGTTCTTC. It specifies CASSVSASSYNEQFF.

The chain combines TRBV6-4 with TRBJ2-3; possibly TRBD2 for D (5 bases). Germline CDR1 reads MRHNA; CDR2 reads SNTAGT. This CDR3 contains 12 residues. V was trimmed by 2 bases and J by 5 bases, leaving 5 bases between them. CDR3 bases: TGTGCCAGCAGTGACGAGGGAGATACGCAGTATTTT. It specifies CASSDEGDTQYF.

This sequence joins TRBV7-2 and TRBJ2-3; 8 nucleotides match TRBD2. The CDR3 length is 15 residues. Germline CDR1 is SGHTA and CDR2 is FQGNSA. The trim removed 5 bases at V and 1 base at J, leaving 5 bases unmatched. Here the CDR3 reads CASSPGGPGTDTQYF. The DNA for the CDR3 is TGTGCCAGCAGCCCGGGAGGGCCAGGCACAGATACGCAGTATTTT.